This TCR beta chain was captured by sequencing in a study of blood T cells in healthy people across ages. A few counts support this clonotype. It was with a sample-barcoded 5' primer and a J-beta primer mix that a second PCR of roughly 6 to 12 cycles was run. TCRdb re-called the 5' RACE reads with MiXCR, one entry per CDR3 protein. The sample consists of 900,000 to 950,000 distinct CDR3 sequences, roughly 28% of them appearing once. V shed 5 bases, J shed 4 bases, and the junction held 6 bases outside the gene matches. Germline assignment: CDR1 SGHTA and CDR2 FQGNSA. The CDR3 spans 16 residues. The sample was also reused in another study, on T cells of mothers and their children. That publication notes: A slight, non-significant increase in overlap was found for related mother-child pairs relative to unrelated pairs.

The sequenced sample consisted of blood. The sequence was obtained from a woman between 40 and 55 years old in good health. The chain combines TRBV7-2 with TRBJ2-7; 15 bases align to TRBD2. Written as DNA, the CDR3 is TGTGCCAGCAGCCTCTCCGGGACTAGCGGGGGGTACGAGCAGTACTTC. The encoded protein is CASSLSGTSGGYEQYF.